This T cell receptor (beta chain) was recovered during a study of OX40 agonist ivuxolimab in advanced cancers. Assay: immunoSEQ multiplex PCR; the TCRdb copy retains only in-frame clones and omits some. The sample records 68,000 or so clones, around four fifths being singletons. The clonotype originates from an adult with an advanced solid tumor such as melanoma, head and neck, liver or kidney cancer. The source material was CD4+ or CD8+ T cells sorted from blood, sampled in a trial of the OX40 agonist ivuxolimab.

CDR3 bases: TGTGCCAAAGCACACAGGGACCCCATATATTTT. This encodes CAKAHRDPIYF. This chain connects TRBV9 to TRBJ1-3, with D possibly being TRBD1 (6 bases). Trimming pared 9 bases from V and 11 bases from J, leaving 15 bases between. This CDR3 spans 11 amino acids. CDR1 SGDLS and CDR2 YYNGEE come from the germline V gene.